This T cell receptor (beta chain) was captured by sequencing in a study of blood T cell repertoires in COVID-19 (dated by TCRdb to the early 2020s). Looking at the study overall: The collaborator samples originated in the United States, Italy and Spain and spanned the acute and convalescent phases of COVID-19. A de-identified subject ID, COVID-19 status, age in years and sex were almost always included in the sample metadata. The prospective study material was composed of cDNA or gDNA derived from T cells, B-cell-depleted T cells, or PBMCs. Subjects who had been exposed to COVID-19, were actively infected with it, or had recovered from it provided the deeply sampled blood TCRbeta repertoires that made up the dataset. The samples were drawn from two sources: the first 160 participants of the ongoing ImmuneRACE study, and 1,200 or so subjects contributed by 6 global collaborators. Where available, HLA class I and class II types were obtained from metadata supplied by the sample provider rather than from assay-based typing. A freely available public database, intended as a resource for researchers studying the immune response to SARS-CoV-2, is where the repertoires were released. The paper as a whole reports these results and caveats: Clinical and demographic metadata were provided uncurated, with the amount varying by source and participant.

Another Seattle source contributed samples from volunteer blood donors who had recovered from COVID-19. Whole blood was collected in K2EDTA tubes by collaborating institutions according to the institutions' own protocols. For TCRbeta analysis, collaborator samples were shipped as frozen whole blood, as isolated PBMCs, or as DNA extracted from either sample type. On this clone itself: There is no known antigen for this receptor. No clone much larger than this one lies a single base away; base qualities are absent.

TCRbeta CDR3 regions were amplified from genomic DNA using the immunoSEQ Assay, a bias-controlled multiplex PCR. The paper's data handling went like this. The number of nucleated cells in each sample was estimated from the amplification of reference gene primers within the assay. Sequence reads were collapsed and filtered to measure the absolute abundance of every unique TCRbeta CDR3 rearrangement. For each sample, productive Simpson clonality was calculated by taking the square root of Simpson's diversity index across productive rearrangements. The table comes from immuneACCESS by way of TCRdb, which keeps in-frame sequences with V and J called. Part of the clones is missing from these tables; in studies checked, under half for an unresolved V gene and the rest for unknown reasons. V and J calls and clone size are given by that table; D and trimming were obtained from the DNA. This sample comprises fewer than 350,000 clones, about 89% of them detected only once. The ten largest clones capture approximately 8% of the sample.

Via the germline V gene (reference sequence), CDR1 is SEHNR and CDR2 FQNEAQ. The CDR3, from cysteine to phenylalanine, totals 17 residues. The DNA shown is the 51-base CDR3, in frame from base 1. The V end gives up 10 bases and the J end 8 bases, leaving 22 bases in the junction not matched to a gene. Sequencing input: peripheral blood. This chain is built from TRBV7-9 and TRBJ1-2, and 10 bases in between align with TRBD1. The clonotype was recovered from a woman aged 45-59 years who had recovered from COVID-19. The DNA is TGTGCCACTTCTAGAATGTCCCCGACAGGGGGCGCGGCGGGCTACACCTTC. This translates into CATSRMSPTGGAAGYTF.